This is a list of T cell receptor beta chains from one sample in a study of T cells in Graves' hyperthyroidism and ophthalmopathy. TCRdb itself ran the multiplex PCR reads through MiXCR, one entry per CDR3 protein. The sample consists of about 270,000 distinct CDR3 sequences, 20% to 25% of them appearing once. The sequenced material came from blood. All receptors derive from a man aged 40-49 years with Graves' hyperthyroidism that later progressed to Graves' ophthalmopathy. The CDR3 runs from the conserved cysteine through the conserved F or W. The D gene is left open where the match is weak. Size values are once, few and many counts, or a class for expanded clones, and some rows have none.

size	V	J	D	DNA	CDR3
many	TRBV12-3/TRBV12-4	TRBJ1-3	-	TGTGCCAGCGGGCGGACTGGAAACACCATATATTTT	CASGRTGNTIYF
many	TRBV12-3/TRBV12-4	TRBJ2-7	-	TGTGCCAGCAGTTTAGATATCCCAAGAGGGGGAACTAGTGACGAGCAGTACTTC	CASSLDIPRGGTSDEQYF
many	TRBV11-2	TRBJ1-2	-	TGTGCCAGCAGCTCTCCAAGGACGCTCAACACCTTC	CASSSPRTLNTF
many	TRBV29-1	TRBJ1-2	-	TGCAGCGTGGAACTTTCAGGGTATTTTGGCTATGGCTACACCTTC	CSVELSGYFGYGYTF
many	TRBV20-1	TRBJ2-5	-	TGCGGCCAGGGTGTCGAGACCCAGTACTTC	CGQGVETQYF
-	TRBV12-3/TRBV12-4	TRBJ2-7	TRBD1	TGTGCCAGCAGCGTCGACAGGGGAATCTACGAGCAGTACTTC	CASSVDRGIYEQYF
many	TRBV2	TRBJ2-5	-	TGTGCCAGCAGTGCGGGAGCTTCATCCGAGACCCAGTACTTC	CASSAGASSETQYF
many	TRBV7-2	TRBJ1-2	-	TGTGCCAGCAGCCTCCGCACTGGGGGTAGCCATGGCTACACCTTC	CASSLRTGGSHGYTF
many	TRBV5-1	TRBJ2-2	TRBD1	TGCGCCAGCAGCCACCCCCCGGACAGGGACGGCGGGGAGCTGTTTTTT	CASSHPPDRDGGELFF
-	TRBV9	TRBJ2-7	-	TGTGCCAGCAGCGACCAGGACGGGTCCTACGAGCAGTACTTC	CASSDQDGSYEQYF
-	TRBV19	TRBJ2-2	-	TGTGCCAGTAGTATCTTTGCAGGGCCCGGGGAGCTGTTTTTT	CASSIFAGPGELFF
many	TRBV28	TRBJ2-3	TRBD2	TGTGCCAGCAGGTCCGAGACTAGCGGGACGGCAGATACGCAGTATTTT	CASRSETSGTADTQYF
-	TRBV10-2	TRBJ2-5	-	TGCGCCAGCAGCCGGACCCGGCAAGAGACCCAGTACTTC	CASSRTRQETQYF
many	TRBV3-1	TRBJ2-5	TRBD1	TGTGCCAGCAGCCCGCGGGACAGGGAAGAGACCCAGTACTTC	CASSPRDREETQYF
many	TRBV11-2	TRBJ1-1	-	TGTGCCAGCAGCTTAGATTTAGGCAGGGGTGAAGCTTTCTTT	CASSLDLGRGEAFF
many	TRBV12-3/TRBV12-4	TRBJ2-2	-	TGTGCCAGCAAAAGAGGGGGGGAAGTCACCGGGGAGCTGTTTTTT	CASKRGGEVTGELFF
many	TRBV2	TRBJ2-4	-	TGTGCCAGCACAGGGGCGGGACAAAACATTCAGTACTTC	CASTGAGQNIQYF
many	TRBV19	TRBJ1-5	-	TGTGCCAGTAGTATAGATTTCGCGAGCAATCAGCCCCAGCATTTT	CASSIDFASNQPQHF
many	TRBV12-3/TRBV12-4	TRBJ2-7	-	TGTGCCAGCAGTTTTAGACAGCAACCTTCCTACGAGCAGTACTTC	CASSFRQQPSYEQYF
many	TRBV6-5	TRBJ1-6	-	TGTGCCAGCAGTTACGGGGGGAGCTCCTATAATTCACCCCTCCACTTT	CASSYGGSSYNSPLHF
-	TRBV6-1	TRBJ1-5	TRBD1	TGTGCCAGCAGCGGGGGACAGGGTAGCAATCAGCCCCAGCATTTT	CASSGGQGSNQPQHF
-	TRBV11-2	TRBJ2-5	-	TGTGCCAGCAGCTCGTCCGTGGCAGACGTTGGAGAGACCCAGTACTTC	CASSSSVADVGETQYF
many	TRBV12-3/TRBV12-4	TRBJ2-7	-	TGTGCCACATCACAGGGATCCTACGAGCAGTACTTC	CATSQGSYEQYF